This TCR beta chain was sequenced for a study of blood T cells in healthy people across ages. A second PCR, run for roughly 6 to 11 cycles, used a sample-barcoded 5' primer plus a J-beta primer mix. TCRdb redid the calling of the 5' RACE reads with MiXCR, one entry per CDR3 protein. The sample has roughly 1,000,000 distinct CDR3 sequences, 25% seen once. The length of the CDR3 is 15 residues. Per germline, CDR1 MGHRA and CDR2 YSYEKL. Trimming left V 0 bases short and J 1 base short, with 9 bases between. A few counts support this clonotype. Around 10 milliliters was the volume of peripheral blood drawn from each donor. Per sample, a minimum of 7 million PBMCs were isolated. The sample also formed part of further work on T cells of mothers and their children.

The source is a girl between 2 and 10 years old in good health. The sequenced sample consisted of blood. V and J are TRBV4-1 and TRBJ2-5; the D gene could be TRBD1 or TRBD2 (5 bases each). The CDR3 DNA reads as TGCGCCAGCAGCCAAGATCGAGGGACCCAAGAGACCCAGTACTTC. This encodes CASSQDRGTQETQYF.